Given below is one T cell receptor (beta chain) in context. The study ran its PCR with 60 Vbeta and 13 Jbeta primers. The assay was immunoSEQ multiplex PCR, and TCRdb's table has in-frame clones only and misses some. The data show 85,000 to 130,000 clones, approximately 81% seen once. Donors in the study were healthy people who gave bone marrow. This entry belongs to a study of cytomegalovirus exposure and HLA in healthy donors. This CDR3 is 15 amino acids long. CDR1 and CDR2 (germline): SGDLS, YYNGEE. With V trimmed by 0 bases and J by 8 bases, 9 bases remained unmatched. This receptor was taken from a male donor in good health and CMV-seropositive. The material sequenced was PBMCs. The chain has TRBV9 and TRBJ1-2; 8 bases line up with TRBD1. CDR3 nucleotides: TGTGCCAGCAGCGTAGCGCCAGGGGGCGCAGTCGGCTACACCTTC. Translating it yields CASSVAPGGAVGYTF.